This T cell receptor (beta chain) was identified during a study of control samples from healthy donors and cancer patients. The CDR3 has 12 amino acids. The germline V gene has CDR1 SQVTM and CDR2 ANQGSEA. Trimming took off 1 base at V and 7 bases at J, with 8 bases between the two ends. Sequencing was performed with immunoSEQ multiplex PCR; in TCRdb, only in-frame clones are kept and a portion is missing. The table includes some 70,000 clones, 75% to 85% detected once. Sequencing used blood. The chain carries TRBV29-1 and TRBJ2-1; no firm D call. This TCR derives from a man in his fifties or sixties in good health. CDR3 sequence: CSVEVVGNEQFF. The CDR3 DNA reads TGCAGCGTTGAAGTGGTGGGGAATGAGCAGTTCTTC.